This T cell receptor beta chain was found in a study of CD8 T cells in Susac syndrome. About this clonotype itself: Its matching antigen is unknown.

Random hexamers were used to reverse transcribe an amount of roughly 0.45 to 1 ug RNA. TCRdb reanalysed the immunoSEQ multiplex PCR reads using MiXCR and keeps one entry per CDR3 protein. The sample yields roughly 50,000 distinct CDR3 sequences, over 85% seen once. Notes on the study in general: It was acknowledged in the study that its TCR sequencing and HLA analysis involved a relatively small number of individuals.

The CDR3 covers 15 residues. V was pared by 7 bases and J by 1 base, with 16 bases between. Germline V gene sequence: CDR1 MNHEY, CDR2 SMNVEV (reference sequence). The chain couples TRBV27 to TRBJ1-1; D remains unclear. Material for sequencing was CD8+ T cells from PBMCs. The receptor was derived from a human donor in good health. The CDR3 nucleotides read TGTGCCAGCAACCCGACGTCTGCAGCGAACACTGAAGCTTTCTTT. It yields the protein CASNPTSAANTEAFF.